This T cell receptor beta chain came from a study of shared clonotypes between healthy human individuals. Data came from immunoSEQ multiplex PCR; TCRdb stores just in-frame clones and leaves some out. The table shows roughly 1 million clones, with 75% occurring only once. The CDR3 loop spans 15 amino acids. Germline V lookup: CDR1 LNHDA, CDR2 SQIVND (reference sequence). Trimming cost V 6 bases and J 0 bases; bases outside gene matches: 7. The chain joins TRBV19 to TRBJ2-7, with 8 bases aligning to TRBD2. Sequencing was carried out using memory CD4+ T cells sorted from blood. The subset: CD45RA-negative fraction. The TCR originated in a man between 18 and 29 years old in good health. The CDR3 coding sequence is TGTGCCAGTAGGGTAAGCGGGGGCCTCTCCTACGAGCAGTACTTC. Translated: CASRVSGGLSYEQYF.